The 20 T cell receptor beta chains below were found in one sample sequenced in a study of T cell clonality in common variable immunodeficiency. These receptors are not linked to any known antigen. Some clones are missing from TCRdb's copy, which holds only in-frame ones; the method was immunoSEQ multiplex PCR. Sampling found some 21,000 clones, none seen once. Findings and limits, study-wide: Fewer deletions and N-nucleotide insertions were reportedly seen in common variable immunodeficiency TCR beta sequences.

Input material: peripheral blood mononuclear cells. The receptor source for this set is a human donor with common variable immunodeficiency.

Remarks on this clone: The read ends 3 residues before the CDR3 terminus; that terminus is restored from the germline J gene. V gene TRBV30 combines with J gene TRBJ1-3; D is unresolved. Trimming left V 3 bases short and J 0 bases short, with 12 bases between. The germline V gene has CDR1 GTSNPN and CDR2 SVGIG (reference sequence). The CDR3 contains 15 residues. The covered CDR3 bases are TGTGCCTGGAGCCGGACCCTAGCCTCTGGAAACACC. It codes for CAWSRTLASGNT. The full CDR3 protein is CAWSRTLASGNTIYF.

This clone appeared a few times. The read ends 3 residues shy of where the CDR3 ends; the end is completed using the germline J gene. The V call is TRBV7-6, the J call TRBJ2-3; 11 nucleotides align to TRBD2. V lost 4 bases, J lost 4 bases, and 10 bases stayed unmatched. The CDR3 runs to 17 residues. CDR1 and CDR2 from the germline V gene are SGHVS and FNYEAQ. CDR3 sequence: CASSSAGLAVVADTQYF. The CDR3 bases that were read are TGTGCCAGCAGCTCCGCGGGACTAGCGGTGGTTGCAGATACG.

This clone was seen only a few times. The DNA read from the CDR3 is TGTGCCAGTAGTATAGATCACAGGGGAAATGAG. Protein product: CASSIDHRGNE. The complete CDR3 sequence is CASSIDHRGNEQFF. The V gene is TRBV19, the J gene TRBJ2-1; 7 bases map to TRBD1. The read finishes 3 residues shy of the CDR3 end, and the germline J gene is used to complete it. The CDR3 loop spans 14 amino acids. From germline, CDR1 is LNHDA and CDR2 SQIVND (reference sequence). V trimming: 0 bases; J trimming: 7 bases; junction bases outside the gene matches: 3. The complete variable domain, with remaining parts taken from reference TRBV19 and TRBJ2-1, reads DGGITQSPKYLFRKEGQNVTLSCEQNLNHDAMYWYRQDPGQGLRLIYYSQIVNDFQKGDIAEGYSVSREKKESFPLTVTSAQKNPTAFYLCASSIDHRGNEQFFGPGTRLTVL.

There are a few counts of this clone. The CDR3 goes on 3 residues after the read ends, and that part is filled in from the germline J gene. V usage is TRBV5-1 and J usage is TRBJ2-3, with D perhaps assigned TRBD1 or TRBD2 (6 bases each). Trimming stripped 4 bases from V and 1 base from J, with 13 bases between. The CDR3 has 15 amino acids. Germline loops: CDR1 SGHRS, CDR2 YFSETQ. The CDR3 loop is CASSHDRRGTDTQYF. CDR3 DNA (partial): TGCGCCAGCAGCCACGACAGGAGGGGCACAGATACG.

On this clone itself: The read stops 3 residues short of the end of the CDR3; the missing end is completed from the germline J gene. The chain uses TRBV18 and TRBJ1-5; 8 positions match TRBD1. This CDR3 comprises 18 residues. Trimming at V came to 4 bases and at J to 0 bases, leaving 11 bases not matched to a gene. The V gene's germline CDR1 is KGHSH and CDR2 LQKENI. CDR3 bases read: TGTGCCAGCTCACTTAACGGACAGGGTTACAATAGCAATCAGCCC. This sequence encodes CASSLNGQGYNSNQP. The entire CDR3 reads CASSLNGQGYNSNQPQHF. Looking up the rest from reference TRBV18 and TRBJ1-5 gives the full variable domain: NAGVMQNPRHLVRRRGQEARLRCSPMKGHSHVYWYRQLPEEGLKFMVYLQKENIIDESGMPKERFSAEFPKEGPSILRIQQVVRGDSAAYFCASSLNGQGYNSNQPQHFGDGTRLSIL.

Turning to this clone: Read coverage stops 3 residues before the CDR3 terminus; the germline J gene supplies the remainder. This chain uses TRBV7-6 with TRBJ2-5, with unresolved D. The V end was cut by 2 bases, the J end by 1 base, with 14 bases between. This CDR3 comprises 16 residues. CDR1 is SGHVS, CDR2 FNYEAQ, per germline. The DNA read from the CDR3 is TGTGCCAGCAGCTTATATCCCGTACTAACCCAAGAGACC. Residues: CASSLYPVLTQET. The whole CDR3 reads CASSLYPVLTQETQYF.

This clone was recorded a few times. The covered CDR3 bases are TGTGCCAGTAGTAAATTGACAGGGAGATTCAACTATGGC. Translation gives CASSKLTGRFNYG. The full CDR3 is CASSKLTGRFNYGYTF. This chain uses TRBV19 with TRBJ1-2, with 7 bases identical to TRBD1. The CDR3 end falls 3 residues outside the read, so it is completed with the germline J gene. This CDR3 comprises 16 residues. Germline V lookup: CDR1 LNHDA, CDR2 SQIVND (reference sequence). The V and J ends lost 4 bases and 2 bases, in that order; junction bases with no gene match: 10.

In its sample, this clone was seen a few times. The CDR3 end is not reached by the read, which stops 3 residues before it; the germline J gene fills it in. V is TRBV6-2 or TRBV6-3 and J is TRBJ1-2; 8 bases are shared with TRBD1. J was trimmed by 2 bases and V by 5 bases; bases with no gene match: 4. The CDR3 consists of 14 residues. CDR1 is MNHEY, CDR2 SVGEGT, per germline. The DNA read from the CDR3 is TGTGCCAGCAGTAGACAGGGGATAAACTATGGC. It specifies CASSRQGINYG. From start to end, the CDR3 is CASSRQGINYGYTF.

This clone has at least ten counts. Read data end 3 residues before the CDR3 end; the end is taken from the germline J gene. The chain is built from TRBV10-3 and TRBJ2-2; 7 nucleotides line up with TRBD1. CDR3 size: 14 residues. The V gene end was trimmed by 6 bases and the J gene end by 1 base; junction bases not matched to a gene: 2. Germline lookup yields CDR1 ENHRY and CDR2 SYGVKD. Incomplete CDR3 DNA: TGTGCCATCAGCCCAGGGGGGAACACCGGGGAG. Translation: CAISPGGNTGE. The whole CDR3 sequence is CAISPGGNTGELFF.

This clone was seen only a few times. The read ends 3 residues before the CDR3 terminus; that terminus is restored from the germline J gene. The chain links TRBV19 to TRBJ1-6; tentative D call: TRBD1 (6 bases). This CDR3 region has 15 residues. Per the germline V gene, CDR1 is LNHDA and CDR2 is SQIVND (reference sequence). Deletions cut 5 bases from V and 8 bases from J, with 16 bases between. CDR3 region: CASSLRQEEDSPLHF. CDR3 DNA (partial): TGTGCCAGTAGTCTACGACAGGAGGAGGATTCACCC.

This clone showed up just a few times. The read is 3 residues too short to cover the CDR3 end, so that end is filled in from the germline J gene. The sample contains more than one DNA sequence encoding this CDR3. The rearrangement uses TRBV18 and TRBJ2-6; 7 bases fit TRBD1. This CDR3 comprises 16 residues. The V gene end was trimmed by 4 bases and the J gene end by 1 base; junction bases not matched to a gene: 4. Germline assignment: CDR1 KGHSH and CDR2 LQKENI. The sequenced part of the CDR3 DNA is TGTGCCAGCTCACTCACGGACAGGTCTGGGGCCAACGTC. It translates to CASSLTDRSGANV. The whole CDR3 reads CASSLTDRSGANVLTF.

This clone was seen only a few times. The DNA read from the CDR3 is TGTGCCAGTAGTATTACAGGGGCAGGCGCCGAG. It codes for CASSITGAGAE. The CDR3 as a whole reads CASSITGAGAEQYF. The chain combines TRBV19 with TRBJ2-7; TRBD1 agrees at 7 bases. The read ends 3 residues before the CDR3 terminus; that terminus is restored from the germline J gene. The CDR3 totals 14 residues. The J segment lost 6 bases and the V segment lost 3 bases, leaving 8 bases of the junction unmatched. Germline CDR1 LNHDA, CDR2 SQIVND (reference sequence). Together with reference TRBV19 and TRBJ2-7, the CDR3 gives the full variable domain: DGGITQSPKYLFRKEGQNVTLSCEQNLNHDAMYWYRQDPGQGLRLIYYSQIVNDFQKGDIAEGYSVSREKKESFPLTVTSAQKNPTAFYLCASSITGAGAEQYFGPGTRLTVT.

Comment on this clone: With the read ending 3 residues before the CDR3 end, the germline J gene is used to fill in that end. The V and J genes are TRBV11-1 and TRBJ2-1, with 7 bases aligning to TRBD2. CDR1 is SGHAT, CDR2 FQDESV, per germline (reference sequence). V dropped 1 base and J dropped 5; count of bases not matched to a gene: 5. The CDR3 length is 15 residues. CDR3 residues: CASSLGGSANNEQFF. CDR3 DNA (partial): TGTGCCAGCAGCTTAGGCGGGAGCGCTAACAATGAG.

CDR3 bases read: TGTGCCAGCTCACCAGCGGGTACGGCCAAAAACATT. It specifies CASSPAGTAKNI. The entire CDR3 is CASSPAGTAKNIQYF. The gene calls are TRBV18 and TRBJ2-4; D possibly corresponds to TRBD2 (5 bases). The read halts 3 residues ahead of the CDR3 end, with the missing end drawn from the germline J gene. The CDR3 extends over 15 amino acids. The V and J ends lost 2 bases and 1 base respectively, with 9 bases between them. The V gene's germline CDR1 is KGHSH and CDR2 LQKENI.

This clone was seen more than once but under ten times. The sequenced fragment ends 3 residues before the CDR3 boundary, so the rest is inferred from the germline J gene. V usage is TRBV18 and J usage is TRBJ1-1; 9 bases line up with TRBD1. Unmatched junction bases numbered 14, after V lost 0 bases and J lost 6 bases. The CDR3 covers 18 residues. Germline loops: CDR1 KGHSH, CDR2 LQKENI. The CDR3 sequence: CASSPPGQGIWGLAEAFF. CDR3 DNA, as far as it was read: TGTGCCAGCTCACCACCGGGACAGGGTATTTGGGGTTTGGCTGAA.

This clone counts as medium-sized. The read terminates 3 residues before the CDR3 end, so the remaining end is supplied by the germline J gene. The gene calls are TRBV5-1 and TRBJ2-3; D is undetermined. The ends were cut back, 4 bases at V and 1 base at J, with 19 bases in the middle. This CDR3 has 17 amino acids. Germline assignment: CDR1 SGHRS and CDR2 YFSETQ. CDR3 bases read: TGCGCCAGCAGCCAGCTTCAAAAGAGACTCCGCACAGATACG. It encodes CASSQLQKRLRTDT. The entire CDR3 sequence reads CASSQLQKRLRTDTQYF.

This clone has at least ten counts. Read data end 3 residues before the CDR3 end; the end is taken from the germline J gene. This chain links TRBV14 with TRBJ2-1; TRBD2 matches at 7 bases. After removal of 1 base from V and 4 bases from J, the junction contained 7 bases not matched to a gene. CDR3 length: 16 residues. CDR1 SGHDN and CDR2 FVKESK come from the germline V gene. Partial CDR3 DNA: TGTGCCAGCAGCCAAGTGTCCAGGGAGGGGTACAATGAG. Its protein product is CASSQVSREGYNE. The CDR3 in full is CASSQVSREGYNEQFF. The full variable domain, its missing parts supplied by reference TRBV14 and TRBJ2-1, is EAGVTQFPSHSVIEKGQTVTLRCDPISGHDNLYWYRRVMGKEIKFLLHFVKESKQDESGMPNNRFLAERTGGTYSTLKVQPAELEDSGVYFCASSQVSREGYNEQFFGPGTRLTVL.

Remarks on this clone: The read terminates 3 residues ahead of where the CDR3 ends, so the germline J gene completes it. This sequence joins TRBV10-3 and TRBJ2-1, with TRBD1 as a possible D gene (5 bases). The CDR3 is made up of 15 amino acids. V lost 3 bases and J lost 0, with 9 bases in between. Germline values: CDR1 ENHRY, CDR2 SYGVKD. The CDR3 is CAISDGRGSYNEQFF. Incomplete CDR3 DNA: TGTGCCATCAGTGACGGTAGGGGCTCCTACAATGAG.

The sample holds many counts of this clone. This CDR3 reads CASSSQGEFRDEQYF. Incomplete CDR3 DNA: TGTGCCAGCAGCTCGCAGGGGGAGTTTAGAGACGAG. This rearrangement joins TRBV5-4 to TRBJ2-7; 7 bases fit TRBD1. The DNA ends 3 residues before the CDR3 does, and the rest of the CDR3 is filled in from the germline J gene. The germline V gene encodes CDR1 SGHNT and CDR2 YYREEE (reference sequence). V shed 3 bases, J shed 5 bases, and the junction held 11 bases outside the gene matches. The CDR3 consists of 15 residues.

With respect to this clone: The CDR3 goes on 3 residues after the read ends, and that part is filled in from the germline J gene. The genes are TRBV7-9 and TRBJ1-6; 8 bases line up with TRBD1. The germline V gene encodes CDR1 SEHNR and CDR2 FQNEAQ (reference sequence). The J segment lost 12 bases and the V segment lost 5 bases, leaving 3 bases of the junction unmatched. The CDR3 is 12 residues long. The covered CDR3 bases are TGTGCCAGCAGCGTACAGGGGGGACCC. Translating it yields CASSVQGGP. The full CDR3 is CASSVQGGPLHF.